This paragraph reports one TCR beta chain. Its antigen remains undetermined. Per-nucleotide qualities are absent, and no much larger clonotype sits a single base away. TCRbeta CDR3 regions were amplified from genomic DNA by means of the immunoSEQ Assay, a bias-controlled multiplex PCR. The authors processed their data as follows. Nucleated cell counts per sample were estimated from amplification of reference gene primers within the assay. To quantify the absolute abundance of each unique TCRbeta CDR3 rearrangement, sequence reads were collapsed and filtered. For each sample, productive Simpson clonality was calculated as the square root of Simpson's diversity index over productive rearrangements. The clones in this table, taken by TCRdb from immuneACCESS, are in-frame only. Not every clone is retained; where verified, under half of the shortfall comes from an unresolved V gene, and the cause of the rest is unknown. The V and J calls and the clone size are those of that table, but D and trimming were determined from the DNA. The sample table shows approximately 100,000 clones, and around 89% are seen once. Approximately 19% of the sample rests with the top ten.

Whole blood was collected in K2EDTA tubes by collaborating institutions according to the institutions' own protocols. For TCRbeta analysis, collaborator samples were shipped as frozen whole blood, as isolated PBMCs, or as DNA extracted from either sample type. At the junction V is shortened by 5 bases and J by 12 bases; bases outside the gene matches: 10. Its CDR3 holds 13 amino acids, cysteine through phenylalanine. Only the CDR3 part of the read is kept: 39 bases, read in frame from the first base. CDR1 and CDR2, looked up from the germline V gene (reference sequence), are SEHNR and FQNEAQ. The data are from a study of blood T cell repertoires in COVID-19 (dated by TCRdb to 2019 to 2021). Background on the whole study: Samples covering the acute and convalescent phases of COVID-19 were provided by collaborators in the United States, Italy and Spain. The prospective study material was composed of cDNA or gDNA derived from T cells, B-cell-depleted T cells, or PBMCs. Deeply sampled blood TCRbeta repertoires from subjects exposed to, actively infected with, or recovered from COVID-19 were included in the dataset. A freely available public database, intended as a resource for researchers studying the immune response to SARS-CoV-2, is where the repertoires were released. Samples were obtained from the ongoing ImmuneRACE study (first 160 participants) and from 1,254 subjects provided by 6 global collaborators. Nearly every sample came with metadata listing a de-identified subject ID, COVID-19 status, age in years and sex. HLA class I and class II types, where available, came from metadata supplied by the sample provider rather than from assay-based typing. Results the study describes overall, beyond this receptor: How much clinical and demographic metadata was included differed by source and by participant, and the metadata was provided uncurated.

The sequenced sample was peripheral blood. The chain couples TRBV7-9 to TRBJ1-2; TRBD1 lines up with 9 middle nucleotides. The receptor comes from a human donor with acute or convalescent COVID-19. The donor label of this sample is uncertain. CDR3 protein: CASSVEGGQGHTF. The nucleotides are TGTGCCAGCAGCGTAGAGGGTGGACAGGGGCACACCTTC.